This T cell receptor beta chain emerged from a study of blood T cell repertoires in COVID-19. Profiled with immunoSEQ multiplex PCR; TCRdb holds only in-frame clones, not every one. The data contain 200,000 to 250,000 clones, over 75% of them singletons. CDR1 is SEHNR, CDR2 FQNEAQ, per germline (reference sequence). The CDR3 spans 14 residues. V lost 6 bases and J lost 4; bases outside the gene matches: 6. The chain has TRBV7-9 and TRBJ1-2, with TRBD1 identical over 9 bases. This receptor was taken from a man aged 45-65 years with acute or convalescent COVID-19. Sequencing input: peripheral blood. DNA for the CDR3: TGTGCCAGCAGATCCGAGGGACAGGGCTATGGCTACACCTTC. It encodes CASRSEGQGYGYTF.